This TCR beta chain emerged from a study of graft-versus-host responses after intestinal transplantation. The study, taken as a whole, reports: Analysis identified GvH clones in recipient marrow, with some appearing first in ileum or blood.

Libraries were prepared by immunoSEQ multiplex PCR; TCRdb keeps only in-frame clonotypes and omits some of them. The top ten hold around 0.3% of the sample, which has approximately 90,000 clones, around 89% seen once. About this clone itself: The target antigen is unknown.

The specimen was unstimulated CD4+ T cells sorted from spleen or lymph node cells, collected before transplant. This clonotype originated in a human donor who was the organ donor for an intestinal transplant.

This chain's CDR3 is CASSETGGSYEQYF. Written as DNA, the CDR3 is TGCGCCAGCAGTGAGACAGGGGGCTCCTACGAGCAGTACTTC. The V call is TRBV10-2, the J call TRBJ2-7, with 8 bases identical to TRBD1. This CDR3 has 14 residues. Trimming removed 2 bases from V and 0 bases from J; junction bases left unmatched: 0. Germline V gene lookup returns CDR1 WSHSY and CDR2 SAAADI.